The 6 T cell receptor beta chains below come from one sample, sequenced in a study of lymphopenia after photon versus proton radiotherapy. Method: immunoSEQ multiplex PCR; TCRdb's copy keeps in-frame clones and lacks some. This repertoire shows more than 2,000 clones, around 76% found once; its top ten account for around 40%. The specimen was peripheral blood, collected from a patient treated with photon-based radiotherapy. Source of these receptors: a man aged 80 or over with cholangiocarcinoma.

This clone turned up a few times. The CDR3 coding sequence is TGTGCCAGCACCACCGGGACGGCACAGCCCCAGCATTTT. Its translation: CASTTGTAQPQHF. The chain joins TRBV11-3 to TRBJ1-5; possible D gene TRBD1, 5 bases. Trimming left V 7 bases short and J 7 bases short, with 14 bases between. Germline-derived CDR1 and CDR2 are SGHNT and YENEEA. The CDR3 has 13 amino acids.

There are a few counts of this clone. The rearrangement uses TRBV5-1 and TRBJ1-5; 10 bases agree with TRBD1. The germline V gene has CDR1 SGHRS and CDR2 YFSETQ. The ends lost 2 bases at V and 6 bases at J; junction bases unmatched: 11. The CDR3 has 17 residues. CDR3 amino acids: CASSFDGTGAVGQPQHF. The CDR3 region has the DNA TGCGCCAGCAGCTTCGATGGGACAGGGGCGGTTGGTCAGCCCCAGCATTTT.

The chain has TRBV11-3 and TRBJ2-3; the D is unclear. CDR3 length: 13 amino acids. The germline V and J ends were trimmed by 5 bases and 0 bases, with 6 bases remaining between them. The germline gives CDR1 SGHNT, CDR2 YENEEA. CDR3 loop: CASSDPSTDTQYF. The CDR3 nucleotides are TGTGCCAGCAGCGATCCCAGCACAGATACGCAGTATTTT. Using reference TRBV11-3 and TRBJ2-3 for the parts outside the CDR3, the full variable domain is EAGVVQSPRYKIIEKKQPVAFWCNPISGHNTLYWYLQNLGQGPELLIRYENEEAVDDSQLPKDRFSAERLKGVDSTLKIQPAELGDSAVYLCASSDPSTDTQYFGPGTRLTVL.

The rearrangement joins TRBV19 to TRBJ2-7; D is unresolved. Trimming shortened V by 1 base and J by 5 bases, and 15 bases separated the two germline ends. Per germline, CDR1 LNHDA and CDR2 SQIVND (reference sequence). CDR3 length: 15 residues. CDR3 loop: CASSIGPLELNEQYF. For the CDR3, the DNA is TGTGCCAGTAGTATAGGCCCCTTAGAACTCAACGAGCAGTACTTC.

The chain combines TRBV20-1 with TRBJ2-5, with D unresolved. Germline assignment: CDR1 DFQATT and CDR2 SNEGSKA (reference sequence). This CDR3 contains 11 residues. V was cut by 4 bases and J by 5 bases, with 8 bases left in between. CDR3 sequence reads: CSAKFLETQYF. The CDR3 nucleotides read TGCAGTGCTAAGTTCCTTGAGACCCAGTACTTC.

The rearrangement links TRBV4-1 to TRBJ2-1, with TRBD1 matching over 10 bases. Germline-derived CDR1 and CDR2 are MGHRA and YSYEKL. V shed 4 bases, J shed 8 bases, and the junction held 5 bases outside the gene matches. The CDR3 contains 14 residues. CDR3 DNA sequence: TGCGCCAGCAGCCTTCGACAGGGGGCTCATGAGCAGTTCTTC. Translation: CASSLRQGAHEQFF.